The T cell receptor (beta chain) described here comes from a study of monozygotic twins with inflammatory bowel disease. Across eight separate reactions for each sample, cDNA was made. Each CDR3 protein gets one entry in TCRdb, which reprocessed the 5' RACE reads and gives no DNA. The ten top clones account for approximately 2.5%, within a sample of more than 120,000 distinct CDR3 sequences. CDR1 and CDR2 (germline): SNHLY, FYNNEI. The CDR3 has 14 amino acids. The TCR sequence derives from a human donor with ulcerative colitis or Crohn's disease, or a healthy co-twin of an affected twin (not recorded which). The chain has TRBV2 and TRBJ1-5. Specimen: blood. The CDR3: CASSVIQINQPQHF.